A selection of T cell receptor beta chains follows, all from one sample in a study of T cell repertoires in cytomegalovirus infection. These receptors' targets are unknown. TCRdb recomputed calls from the reads with MiXCR, one row per CDR3 protein. The sample has 650,000 to 850,000 distinct CDR3 sequences, 25% to 30% seen once. The sequencing used cultured CD8+ T cells from PBMCs, collected from culture after CMV antigen stimulation. Every receptor here comes from a human donor in good health (CMV status not recorded). Some clones in this sample may be carry-over from other donors' samples. The conserved cysteine and the conserved F or W are not part of the CDR3 here. The order of the fields is V gene, clone size, CDR3 protein. Size tells how often a clone was seen (once, few, many) or the class of an expanded clone, and some rows leave it out.

TRBV27 | NA | ASSLLDGEIQY
TRBV7-6 | NA | ASSLVSGGLNTGELF
TRBV7-8 | NA | ASSGGRGGEQY
TRBV11-2 | NA | ASRDRGKDTQY
TRBV7-6 | NA | ASSSPGLDGTEAF
TRBV20-1 | few | SASLGSNEQF
TRBV9 | NA | ASDRANYGYT
TRBV6-6 | once | ASLGTDSSGANVLT
TRBV19 | NA | ASSIETVGNTIY
TRBV6-2/TRBV6-3 | once | ASSFPGQGAEAF
TRBV6-5 | few | ASSYSDGSPLH
TRBV10-2 | few | ASKSGVLTDTQY
TRBV20-1 | few | SAKGQLNTGELF
TRBV7-8 | many | ASSLNDRAGGNQPQH
TRBV6-5 | many | ASSYSTSGGYNEQF
TRBV7-8 | many | ASSPETAGRNEQF
TRBV20-1 | few | SASGSYT
TRBV7-9 | few | ASSPGQGPYPAKNIQY
TRBV27 | NA | AAVEGETQY
TRBV18 | few | ASSPLGTGQRLAPIRPSETQY
TRBV4-1 | few | ASSQGDGAQY
TRBV11-2 | NA | ASLGRLNEQF
TRBV7-8 | NA | ASSLSWGNGAF
TRBV15 | NA | ATSSLDSVTKPQH